This T cell receptor (beta chain) appears in the sequencing data of a study of T cells in Graves' hyperthyroidism and ophthalmopathy. Amplified TCR beta CDR3 regions came from RNA transcripts. HTBI primers were the set used in a first-round RT-PCR of the TCR CDR3. Each CDR3 protein gets one entry after TCRdb re-called the multiplex PCR reads with MiXCR. The profile shows under 400,000 distinct CDR3 sequences, approximately 15% of them singletons. There are many counts of this clonotype. Compared with germline, one end of the junction differs, possibly owing to a read error. The CDR3 covers 14 residues. Looked up from germline, CDR1 is SGHRS and CDR2 is YFSETQ.

This sequence joins TRBV5-1 and TRBJ2-7, with TRBD1 identical over 9 bases. The TCR sequence derives from a woman aged 55 to 70 with Graves' hyperthyroidism. The sequencing input was blood. CDR3: CASSPGTGPYEQYF. In nucleotides, the CDR3 is TGTGCCAGCAGCCCCGGGACAGGGCCCTACGAGCAGTACTTC.